This T cell receptor (beta chain) stems from a study of T cell responses to AZD1222 COVID-19 vaccine. The CDR3 consists of 16 residues. Trimming removed 2 bases from V and 5 bases from J, with 16 bases in between. The germline V gene has CDR1 SGHTA and CDR2 FQGNSA. Sequenced by immunoSEQ multiplex PCR; TCRdb stores in-frame clones only, minus some. The table has roughly 150,000 clones, around 90% seen once. Details on this clone: The target antigen is unknown.

Findings and limits, study-wide: Only 5 or 6 people who got AZD1222 tested seropositive at baseline. Unmutated variant regions are reportedly targeted by nearly half of spike-specific TCRs.

Source: peripheral blood, taken on day 0 of AZD1222 vaccination. The source of this sequence is an adult in good health. This sequence joins TRBV7-2 and TRBJ1-5; D may be TRBD1 (6 bases). In DNA, the CDR3 is TGTGCCAGCAGCTTATCGGTTGGGGGGCCCGATCAGCCCCAGCATTTT. It specifies CASSLSVGGPDQPQHF.